Presented here are 23 T cell receptor beta chains from one specimen sequenced in a study of blood T cells in healthy people across ages. The use of a sample-barcoded 5' primer and a J-beta primer mix characterized a second PCR of about 7 to 12 cycles. TCRdb processed the 5' RACE reads anew with MiXCR; each CDR3 protein has one entry. The table shows 890,000 or so distinct CDR3 sequences, with around 62% occurring only once. Sequencing was performed on blood. These receptor sequences come from a man aged 25 to 45 in good health.

V is TRBV6-2 or TRBV6-3 and J is TRBJ1-6; 8 nucleotides agree with TRBD1. V trimming: 4 bases; J trimming: 13 bases; junction bases outside the gene matches: 12. CDR3 length equals 15 residues. Germline values: CDR1 MNHEY, CDR2 SVGEGT. The CDR3 sequence: CASSFSTGTGSPLHF. The CDR3 bases are TGTGCCAGCAGTTTCTCCACTGGGACAGGTTCCCCCCTCCACTTT.

In this sample, this clonotype turned up once. The V gene is TRBV6-2 or TRBV6-3, the J gene TRBJ2-3; 8 bases align to TRBD2. The CDR3 contains 15 residues. Germline loops: CDR1 MNHEY, CDR2 SVGEGT. Trimming cost V 7 bases and J 6 bases; bases outside gene matches: 12. The CDR3 sequence is CASKLQLAGSDTQYF. Here the CDR3 DNA reads TGTGCCAGCAAACTACAGTTAGCGGGATCTGATACGCAGTATTTT.

The chain is built from TRBV2 and TRBJ2-7; TRBD1 might be the D (6 bases). This CDR3 is built from 14 residues. Trimming took off 6 bases at V and 2 bases at J, with 14 bases between the two ends. Germline values: CDR1 SNHLY, CDR2 FYNNEI. This CDR3 reads CASRPTGNTYEQYF. The CDR3 nucleotides read TGTGCCAGCAGACCCACAGGGAATACCTACGAGCAGTACTTC. The complete variable domain, with remaining parts taken from reference TRBV2 and TRBJ2-7, reads EPEVTQTPSHQVTQMGQEVILRCVPISNHLYFYWYRQILGQKVEFLVSFYNNEISEKSEIFDDQFSVERPDGSNFTLKIRSTKLEDSAMYFCASRPTGNTYEQYFGPGTRLTVT.

This clonotype was observed a handful of times. The rearrangement joins TRBV5-1 to TRBJ2-7; TRBD1 matches at 8 bases. The end of the DNA fits TRBJ2-5 better, so the J call may be wrong. The length of the CDR3 is 14 residues. Germline V lookup: CDR1 SGHRS, CDR2 YFSETQ. CDR3 residues: CASSLDRGKGTQYF. The CDR3 bases are TGCGCCAGCAGCCTCGACAGGGGTAAAGGGACCCAGTACTTC.

This chain connects TRBV25-1 to TRBJ1-6, with 9 bases matching TRBD1. J gave up 10 bases and V 8 bases, and 9 bases lay outside the gene matches. The CDR3 spans 14 residues. Germline CDR1 and CDR2: MGHDK and SYGVNS. In nucleotides, the CDR3 is TGTGCCAGCGCCGGGACAGGGTCTGGCTCACCCCTCCACTTT. Encoded protein: CASAGTGSGSPLHF.

The J gene is TRBJ2-5, the V gene TRBV25-1; perhaps TRBD2 as D (7 bases). The CDR3 spans 16 residues. From germline, CDR1 is MGHDK and CDR2 SYGVNS. V shed 3 bases and J shed 4 bases, with 18 bases lying between them. The CDR3 loop is CASSETRGGVGETQYF. Written as DNA, the CDR3 is TGTGCCAGCAGTGAGACAAGGGGGGGGGTCGGAGAGACCCAGTACTTC.

This clonotype was seen repeatedly, ten times or more. The V and J genes are TRBV7-2 and TRBJ2-5; 7 bases fit TRBD2. The germline gives CDR1 SGHTA, CDR2 FQGNSA. V lost 5 bases, J lost 4 bases, and 4 bases stayed unmatched. This CDR3 spans 13 amino acids. The CDR3 loop is CASSRLAGETQYF. DNA for the CDR3: TGTGCCAGCAGCCGACTAGCAGGAGAGACCCAGTACTTC.

The V call is TRBV4-3, the J call TRBJ1-4, with 11 positions matching TRBD1. The length of the CDR3 is 16 residues. The V gene's germline CDR1 is LGHNA and CDR2 YSLEER. J gave up 10 bases and V 4 bases, and 11 bases lay outside the gene matches. Here the CDR3 reads CASSRVVGQGDRKLFF. The CDR3 region has the DNA TGCGCCAGCAGCCGCGTAGTGGGACAGGGGGATCGAAAACTGTTTTTT.

This clonotype was observed many times. The V call is TRBV7-2, the J call TRBJ2-7; tentatively, D is TRBD1 (5 bases). Trimming removed 2 bases from V and 6 bases from J, with 14 bases in between. In germline, CDR1 is SGHTA, CDR2 FQGNSA. This CDR3 is built from 14 residues. CDR3 nucleotides: TGTGCCAGCAGCTTACCCGACAGAATTGCCGAGCAGTACTTC. This codes for CASSLPDRIAEQYF.

This rearrangement joins TRBV10-3 to TRBJ1-5; D possibly corresponds to TRBD1 (6 bases). Looked up from germline, CDR1 is ENHRY and CDR2 is SYGVKD. The CDR3 is 13 residues long. Trimming removed 7 bases from V and 5 bases from J, with 12 bases in between. The CDR3 DNA is TGTGCCATCAAGAGGGGGTCGGATCAGCCCCAGCATTTT. Translated: CAIKRGSDQPQHF.

This clonotype has more than one count but fewer than ten. This rearrangement joins TRBV6-2 or TRBV6-3 to TRBJ1-5, with no clear D. There are 18 residues in the CDR3. Germline CDR1 reads MNHEY; CDR2 reads SVGEGT. The germline V and J ends were trimmed by 6 bases and 0 bases, with 21 bases remaining between them. DNA of the CDR3: TGTGCCAGCAGACCCCCGGGGAGGATGGGCCTTAGCAATCAGCCCCAGCATTTT. Translated: CASRPPGRMGLSNQPQHF.

The rearrangement joins TRBV20-1 to TRBJ2-7, with 7 bases that match TRBD1. Germline CDR1 is DFQATT and CDR2 is SNEGSKA (reference sequence). J gave up 3 bases and V 4 bases, and 6 bases lay outside the gene matches. The CDR3 is made up of 13 amino acids. The CDR3 reads CSATSGQIYEQYF. The CDR3 DNA reads as TGCAGTGCTACCTCGGGACAGATCTACGAGCAGTACTTC.

This clonotype appeared a few times. The J gene is TRBJ2-7, the V gene TRBV10-3; 7 nucleotides match TRBD1. The germline V gene encodes CDR1 ENHRY and CDR2 SYGVKD. CDR3 length equals 16 residues. J gave up 0 bases and V 2 bases, and 7 bases lay outside the gene matches. Here the CDR3 reads CAISEPRGLDSYEQYF. CDR3 in DNA: TGTGCCATCAGTGAGCCAAGGGGGCTAGACTCCTACGAGCAGTACTTC.

This clonotype was observed a handful of times. The rearrangement links TRBV27 to TRBJ2-1; D is perhaps TRBD1 (6 bases). Germline V lookup: CDR1 MNHEY, CDR2 SMNVEV (reference sequence). This CDR3 region has 13 residues. The V gene lost 7 bases and the J gene lost 6 bases, with 13 bases spanning the gap. The CDR3, as DNA: TGTGCCAGCAAACTGACAGGCGGCAATGAGCAGTTCTTC. This encodes CASKLTGGNEQFF.

The chain combines TRBV7-9 with TRBJ1-1, with TRBD1 as a possible D gene (6 bases). The CDR3 totals 13 residues. Germline CDR1 is SEHNR and CDR2 is FQNEAQ (reference sequence). Trimming took 4 bases from V and 6 from J, leaving 12 bases between them. As DNA, the CDR3 is TGTGCCAGCAGCTCAAGACAGGTATCTGAAGCTTTCTTT. Its protein product is CASSSRQVSEAFF.

The chain links TRBV28 to TRBJ2-7; D not certain. Germline assignment: CDR1 MDHEN and CDR2 SYDVKM. The CDR3 is 12 amino acids. Trimming pared 5 bases from V and 2 bases from J, leaving 7 bases between. This chain's CDR3 is CASSTVPYEQYF. For the CDR3, the DNA is TGTGCCAGCAGTACTGTTCCCTACGAGCAGTACTTC.

The CDR3: CASSLNGGAYEQFF. The CDR3 DNA sequence: TGTGCCAGCAGTTTAAACGGGGGGGCCTATGAGCAGTTCTTC. The chain combines TRBV12-3 or TRBV12-4 with TRBJ2-1; 8 bases line up with TRBD2. The CDR3 runs to 14 residues. J lost 8 bases, V lost 2 bases, and 5 bases had no gene match.

This clonotype was seen only once. The gene calls are TRBV6-2 or TRBV6-3 and TRBJ2-1, with TRBD1 matching 7 bases. V dropped 6 bases and J dropped 8; count of bases not matched to a gene: 13. The CDR3 totals 15 residues. Germline CDR1 is MNHEY and CDR2 is SVGEGT. The CDR3 sequence: CASREPGQPKDEQFF. DNA of the CDR3: TGTGCCAGCAGAGAACCGGGACAGCCAAAGGATGAGCAGTTCTTC.

The chain has TRBV2 and TRBJ1-1; no reliable D call. Trimming removed 0 bases from V and 10 bases from J, with 12 bases in between. The CDR3 contains 13 residues. The germline V gene has CDR1 SNHLY and CDR2 FYNNEI. The CDR3 nucleotides read TGTGCCAGCAGTGAAGCGCGTACCCGAGGAGCTTTCTTT. It specifies CASSEARTRGAFF.

J is TRBJ2-2 and V is TRBV24-1; the match to TRBD1 covers 7 bases. Germline-derived CDR1 and CDR2 are KGHDR and SFDVKD. This CDR3 is 16 amino acids long. Trimming at V came to 7 bases and at J to 0 bases, leaving 7 bases not matched to a gene. The DNA of the CDR3 is TGTGCCACCAGCAATCGGACAGGCCCGAACACCGGGGAGCTGTTTTTT. Its protein product is CATSNRTGPNTGELFF.

The chain is built from TRBV2 and TRBJ2-5; TRBD1 matches at 7 bases. CDR1 is SNHLY and CDR2 is FYNNEI in the germline V gene. Losses at the gene ends were 2 bases for V and 3 bases for J; bases not matched to a gene: 15. CDR3 length: 18 amino acids. CDR3 DNA: TGTGCCAGCAGTGAACGGAAGGGACAGCGGAAACGCAAAGAGACCCAGTACTTC. It yields the protein CASSERKGQRKRKETQYF.

This clonotype came up a few times. The chain is built from TRBV4-2 and TRBJ1-5; no clear D. Germline assignment: CDR1 LGHNA and CDR2 YNFKEQ. Trimming left V 1 base short and J 6 bases short, with 13 bases between. The CDR3 length is 15 residues. CDR3 DNA: TGTGCCAGCAGCCAAGGTATAGGGAAGTCTCAGCCCCAGCATTTT. Its translation is CASSQGIGKSQPQHF.

J is TRBJ2-1 and V is TRBV20-1; D perhaps matches TRBD1 (6 bases). This CDR3 contains 14 residues. The V end was cut by 5 bases, the J end by 0 bases, with 11 bases between. CDR1 and CDR2 (germline): DFQATT, SNEGSKA (reference sequence). The CDR3, as DNA: TGCAGTGCTCAGGGGATAAGCTCCTACAATGAGCAGTTCTTC. Its translation: CSAQGISSYNEQFF.